The 3 T cell receptor beta chains in this list originate from one sample, sequenced in a study of response to subunit inactivated influenza vaccine. Using its own MiXCR run on the RT-PCR reads, TCRdb lists one record per CDR3 protein. The data contain hundreds of thousands of distinct CDR3 sequences, about 18% of them singletons. The starting material was PBMCs from blood, obtained 4 to 6 days after vaccination. These receptors all come from a man aged 45 to 65 who received an inactivated influenza vaccine.

This chain connects TRBV30 to TRBJ2-2, with D hard to call. V was clipped by 0 bases and J by 8 bases, with 1 base between them. Germline lookup yields CDR1 GTSNPN and CDR2 SVGIG (reference sequence). CDR3 length: 10 amino acids. This CDR3 is CAWSVGELFF. DNA of the CDR3: TGTGCCTGGAGTGTAGGGGAGCTGTTTTTT.

This chain connects TRBV7-2 to TRBJ2-5; D gene unclear. The CDR3 has 16 amino acids. The V gene's germline CDR1 is SGHTA and CDR2 FQGNSA. Trimming took 5 bases from V and 2 from J, leaving 18 bases between them. The CDR3 is CASSRRWRSPQETQYF. The CDR3 DNA sequence: TGTGCCAGCAGCCGAAGGTGGCGCAGCCCACAAGAGACCCAGTACTTC.

The sample holds a few counts of this clonotype. J is TRBJ2-7 and V is TRBV9, with a weak D call TRBD1 (6 bases). CDR3 length: 14 residues. Trimming took off 2 bases at V and 3 bases at J, with 12 bases between the two ends. Germline CDR1 is SGDLS and CDR2 is YYNGEE. This CDR3 reads CASSVDSTDYEQYF. The CDR3 region has the DNA TGTGCCAGCAGCGTGGACAGTACGGACTACGAGCAGTACTTC.